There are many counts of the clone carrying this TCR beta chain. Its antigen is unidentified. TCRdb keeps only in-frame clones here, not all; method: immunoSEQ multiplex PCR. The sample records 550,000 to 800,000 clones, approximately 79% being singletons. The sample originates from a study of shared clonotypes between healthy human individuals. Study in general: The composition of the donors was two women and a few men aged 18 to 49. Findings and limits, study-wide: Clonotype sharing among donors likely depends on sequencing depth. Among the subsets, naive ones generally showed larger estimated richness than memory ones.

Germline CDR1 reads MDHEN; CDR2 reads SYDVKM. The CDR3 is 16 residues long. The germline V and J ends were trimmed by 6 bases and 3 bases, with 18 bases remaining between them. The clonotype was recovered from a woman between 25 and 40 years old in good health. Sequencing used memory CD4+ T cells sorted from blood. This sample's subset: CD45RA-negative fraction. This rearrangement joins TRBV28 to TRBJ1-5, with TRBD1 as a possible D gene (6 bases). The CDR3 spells CASRHTGQGLNQPQHF. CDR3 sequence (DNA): TGTGCCAGCAGACACACGGGACAAGGCCTCAATCAGCCCCAGCATTTT.